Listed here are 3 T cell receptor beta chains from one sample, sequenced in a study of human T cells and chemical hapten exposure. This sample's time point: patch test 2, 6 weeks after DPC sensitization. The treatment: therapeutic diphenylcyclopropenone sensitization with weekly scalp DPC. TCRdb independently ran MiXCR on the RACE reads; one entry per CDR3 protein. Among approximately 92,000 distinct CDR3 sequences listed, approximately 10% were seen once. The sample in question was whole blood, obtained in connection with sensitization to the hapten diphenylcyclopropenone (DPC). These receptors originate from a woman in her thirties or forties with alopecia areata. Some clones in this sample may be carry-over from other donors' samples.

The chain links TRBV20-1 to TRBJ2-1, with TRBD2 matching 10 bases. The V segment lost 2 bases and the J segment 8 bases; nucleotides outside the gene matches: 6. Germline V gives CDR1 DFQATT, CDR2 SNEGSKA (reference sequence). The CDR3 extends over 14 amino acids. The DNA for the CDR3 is TGCAGTGCTAGAAAGCGGGGGGGCCCCCATGAGCAGTTCTTC. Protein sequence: CSARKRGGPHEQFF.

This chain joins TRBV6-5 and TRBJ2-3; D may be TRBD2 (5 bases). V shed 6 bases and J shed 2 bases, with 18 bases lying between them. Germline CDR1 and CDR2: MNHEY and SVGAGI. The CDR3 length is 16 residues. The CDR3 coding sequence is TGTGCCAGCAGATCGGGAACGGTGTCATACACAGATACGCAGTATTTT. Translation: CASRSGTVSYTDTQYF.

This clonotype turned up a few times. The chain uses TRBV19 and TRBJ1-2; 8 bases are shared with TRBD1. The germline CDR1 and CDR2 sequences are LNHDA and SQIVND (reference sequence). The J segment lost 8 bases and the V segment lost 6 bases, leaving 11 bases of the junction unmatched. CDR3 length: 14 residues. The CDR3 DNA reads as TGTGCCAGTAGGATCGGACAGGGTGGAACGGGCTACACCTTC. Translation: CASRIGQGGTGYTF.